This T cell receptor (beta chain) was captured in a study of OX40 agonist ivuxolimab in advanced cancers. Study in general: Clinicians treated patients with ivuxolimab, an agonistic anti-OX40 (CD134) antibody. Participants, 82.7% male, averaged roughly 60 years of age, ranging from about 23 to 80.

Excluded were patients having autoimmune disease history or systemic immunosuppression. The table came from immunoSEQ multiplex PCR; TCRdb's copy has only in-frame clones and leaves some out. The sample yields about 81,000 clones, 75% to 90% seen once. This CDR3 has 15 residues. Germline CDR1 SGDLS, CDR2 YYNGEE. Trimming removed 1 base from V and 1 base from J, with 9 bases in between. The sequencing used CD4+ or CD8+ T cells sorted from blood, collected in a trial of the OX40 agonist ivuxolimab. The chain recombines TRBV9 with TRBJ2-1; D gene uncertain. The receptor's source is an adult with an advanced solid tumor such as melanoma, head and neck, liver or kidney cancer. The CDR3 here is CASSVSLGSYNEQFF. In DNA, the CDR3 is TGTGCCAGCAGCGTAAGCCTAGGGTCCTACAATGAGCAGTTCTTC. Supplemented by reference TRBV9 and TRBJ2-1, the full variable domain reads DSGVTQTPKHLITATGQRVTLRCSPRSGDLSVYWYQQSLDQGLQFLIQYYNGEERAKGNILERFSAQQFPDLHSELNLSSLELGDSALYFCASSVSLGSYNEQFFGPGTRLTVL.